These T cell receptor beta chains were read from a single sample in a study of cytomegalovirus exposure and HLA in healthy donors. Clones were sequenced by immunoSEQ multiplex PCR, and TCRdb holds only the in-frame ones, with some missing. This table holds approximately 100,000 clones, around two thirds found once. Sequencing input: PBMCs. The source is a man aged 50-59 years in good health and CMV-seropositive. Both conserved end residues are part of each CDR3. A D gene is named only where the DNA matches it firmly. A row's size may be missing; if present it is once, few, many or a size class.

>.|TRBD1|TRBV5-1|TRBJ2-7|16
CASSRNNPGQGSEQYF
TGCGCCAGCAGCCGGAATAACCCGGGACAGGGGAGCGAGCAGTACTTC
>.|.|TRBV30|TRBJ1-1|11
CAQAREAEAFF
TGTGCCCAAGCACGGGAGGCTGAAGCTTTCTTT
>few|.|TRBV6-1|TRBJ1-2|15
CASSEVTGEWYGYTF
TGTGCCAGCAGTGAAGTTACAGGAGAATGGTATGGCTACACCTTC
>.|TRBD1|TRBV5-4|TRBJ2-1|16
CASSFPGTGGINEQFF
TGTGCCAGCAGCTTCCCCGGGACAGGGGGAATCAATGAGCAGTTCTTC
>.|.|TRBV2|TRBJ1-2|15
CASTRGRGGSYGYTF
TGTGCCAGCACCCGCGGTCGGGGCGGGAGCTATGGCTACACCTTC
>.|.|TRBV6-1|TRBJ1-2|13
CASRSRANYGYTF
TGTGCCAGCAGGTCCAGGGCTAACTATGGCTACACCTTC
>.|TRBD1|TRBV19|TRBJ2-7|13
CASSRQGSYEQYF
TGTGCCAGTAGCAGACAGGGCTCCTACGAGCAGTACTTC
>.|TRBD1|TRBV30|TRBJ1-1|13
CAQGQGARTEAFF
TGTGCCCAGGGTCAGGGGGCGCGCACTGAAGCTTTCTTT
>.|TRBD1|TRBV9|TRBJ2-7|14
CASSVGTGTYEQYF
TGTGCCAGCAGCGTAGGGACAGGAACCTACGAGCAGTACTTC
>.|TRBD1|TRBV5-6|TRBJ1-4|16
CASSPGQGAPNEKLFF
TGTGCCAGCAGCCCCGGACAGGGGGCGCCTAATGAAAAACTGTTTTTT
>.|.|TRBV9|TRBJ2-5|14
CASSSSGGVVTQYF
TGTGCCAGCAGCAGCTCAGGAGGAGTGGTGACCCAGTACTTC
>.|.|TRBV5-1|TRBJ2-7|13
CASSLGFKREQYF
TGCGCCAGCAGCTTGGGGTTTAAGCGGGAGCAGTACTTC
>.|.|TRBV6-1|TRBJ2-5|14
CASSLKAGQETQYF
TGTGCCAGCAGTCTTAAAGCAGGCCAAGAGACCCAGTACTTC
>.|TRBD2|TRBV10-1|TRBJ2-1|15
CASSESAGGYDEQFF
TGCGCCAGCAGTGAGTCAGCGGGAGGGTACGATGAGCAGTTCTTC
>.|TRBD2|TRBV5-1|TRBJ2-1|16
CASSFFSGASYNEQFF
TGCGCCAGCAGCTTCTTTAGCGGGGCATCCTACAATGAGCAGTTCTTC
>few|.|TRBV29-1|TRBJ1-1|17
CSVVGAAARALNTEAFF
TGCAGCGTTGTAGGGGCGGCAGCCCGAGCTTTGAACACTGAAGCTTTCTTT
>.|.|TRBV25-1|TRBJ2-6|12
CASRLDSSVLTF
TGTGCCAGCAGGCTAGACAGCTCTGTCCTGACTTTC
>.|.|TRBV12-5|TRBJ2-3|16
CASADWQGKGTDTQYF
TGTGCTAGTGCGGATTGGCAGGGGAAGGGGACAGATACGCAGTATTTT
>.|TRBD2|TRBV6-1|TRBJ2-2|15
CAVGLAVANTGELFF
TGTGCCGTTGGACTAGCGGTCGCGAACACCGGGGAGCTGTTTTTT
>.|.|TRBV21-1|TRBJ1-1|14
CASSKVGQGTEAFF
.
>.|.|TRBV9|TRBJ2-1|15
CASSFRPDFYNEQFF
TGTGCCAGCAGCTTCCGCCCGGACTTCTACAATGAGCAGTTCTTC
>.|.|TRBV2|TRBJ2-7|16
CASSEIPSWRAYEQYF
TGTGCCAGCAGTGAAATCCCCAGCTGGAGAGCCTACGAGCAGTACTTC
>.|.|TRBV30|TRBJ1-3|16
CAWDPLVGSSGNTIYF
TGTGCCTGGGACCCACTAGTCGGGAGCTCTGGAAACACCATATATTTT
>few|TRBD1|TRBV5-4|TRBJ2-1|15
CASSETGDSYNEQFF
TGTGCCAGCAGCGAAACAGGGGACTCCTACAATGAGCAGTTCTTC
>.|.|TRBV12-5|TRBJ1-2|10
CASGSDSYTF
TGTGCTAGTGGTTCGGACAGCTACACCTTC
>.|TRBD1|TRBV7-8|TRBJ1-2|14
CASSWDRVTYGYTF
TGTGCCAGCAGCTGGGACAGGGTGACCTATGGCTACACCTTC
>.|.|TRBV5-1|TRBJ2-3|15
CASSLGGPGTDTQYF
TGCGCCAGCAGCTTAGGAGGGCCCGGCACAGATACGCAGTATTTT
>.|.|TRBV5-1|TRBJ1-3|16
CASSLSDGLAGNTIYF
TGCGCCAGCAGCTTGTCCGACGGACTCGCTGGAAACACCATATATTTT
>.|.|TRBV18|TRBJ2-2|14
CASSQGLSTGELFF
TGTGCCAGCTCACAGGGACTGAGCACCGGGGAGCTGTTTTTT
>.|TRBD1|TRBV6-1|TRBJ1-1|14
CASRVTGRGTEAFF
TGTGCCAGCAGGGTGACAGGGAGAGGGACTGAAGCTTTCTTT
>.|TRBD2|TRBV5-1|TRBJ2-7|16
CASSPGLAGPSYEQYF
TGCGCCAGCAGCCCAGGACTAGCGGGACCTTCCTACGAGCAGTACTTC
>.|.|TRBV7-6|TRBJ2-4|15
CASSPGVWDKNIQYF
TGTGCCAGCAGCCCGGGGGTTTGGGACAAAAACATTCAGTACTTC
>.|TRBD1|TRBV11-2|TRBJ2-7|12
CASSLEGQGQYF
TGTGCCAGCAGCTTAGAGGGACAGGGGCAGTACTTC
>.|.|TRBV5-1|TRBJ1-2|14
CASSLNTGNYGYTF
TGCGCCAGCAGCTTGAACACAGGCAACTATGGCTACACCTTC
>.|TRBD2|TRBV7-2|TRBJ2-7|16
CASSLVAGGPGGEQYF
TGTGCCAGCAGCTTAGTGGCGGGAGGGCCGGGTGGCGAGCAGTACTTC
>.|TRBD1|TRBV19|TRBJ1-3|16
CASSRQGALPGNTIYF
TGTGCCAGTAGTAGGCAGGGGGCGCTTCCTGGAAACACCATATATTTT
>.|TRBD2|TRBV28|TRBJ2-5|18
CASSLSGLAGGEQETQYF
TGTGCCAGCAGTTTATCGGGACTAGCGGGGGGTGAACAAGAGACCCAGTACTTC
>.|TRBD2|TRBV9|TRBJ2-7|15
CASSVGGSGIYEQYF
TGTGCCAGCAGCGTAGGAGGTAGCGGGATCTACGAGCAGTACTTC
>once|.|TRBV2|TRBJ1-5|12
CASGPGFQPQHF
TGTGCCAGCGGCCCAGGGTTTCAGCCCCAGCATTTT
>once|TRBD1|TRBV19|TRBJ2-7|13
CASSILTGAEQYF
TGTGCCAGTAGTATATTAACAGGGGCCGAGCAGTACTTC
>.|.|TRBV19|TRBJ1-1|15
CASSHRTARNTEAFF
TGTGCCAGTAGCCACAGGACAGCGAGGAACACTGAAGCTTTCTTT
>.|TRBD2|TRBV19|TRBJ2-7|18
CASSMSYSRGLAAYEQYF
TGTGCCAGTAGTATGTCCTATAGCCGCGGACTAGCGGCTTACGAGCAGTACTTC
>.|.|TRBV7-2|TRBJ2-3|15
CASSSRGASTDTQYF
TGTGCCAGCAGCTCCCGTGGAGCGAGCACAGATACGCAGTATTTT
>once|.|TRBV5-6|TRBJ1-5|15
CASSRTEYSNQPQHF
TGTGCCAGCAGCAGGACAGAGTATAGCAATCAGCCCCAGCATTTT
>.|.|TRBV5-1|TRBJ2-2|14
CASSLRVGTGELFF
TGCGCCAGCAGCTTACGGGTTGGCACCGGGGAGCTGTTTTTT
>few|.|TRBV5-1|TRBJ2-5|13
CASAGAGQETQYF
TGCGCCAGCGCCGGGGCGGGGCAAGAGACCCAGTACTTC
>.|.|TRBV30|TRBJ1-1|12
CAWRASSTEAFF
TGTGCCTGGAGGGCCTCCTCCACTGAAGCTTTCTTT
>.|TRBD2|TRBV11-1|TRBJ2-1|14
CASRSSGEYNEQFF
TGTGCCAGCAGGTCTAGCGGAGAGTACAATGAGCAGTTCTTC
>.|.|TRBV9|TRBJ2-4|16
CASSVAQGGAKNIQYF
TGTGCCAGCAGCGTAGCACAGGGGGGGGCCAAAAACATTCAGTACTTC
>once|TRBD1|TRBV28|TRBJ2-1|15
CASSSQGAVDNEQFF
TGTGCCAGCAGTTCCCAGGGGGCGGTTGACAATGAGCAGTTCTTC
>.|TRBD1|TRBV5-8|TRBJ2-7|14
CASSSTGYTYEQYF
TGTGCCAGCAGTTCGACAGGGTATACCTACGAGCAGTACTTC
>.|TRBD1|TRBV18|TRBJ2-7|14
CASSPSTGWYEQYF
TGTGCCAGCTCACCTTCGACAGGGTGGTACGAGCAGTACTTC
>.|TRBD1|TRBV4-1|TRBJ1-4|18
CASSQTGTGGATNEKLFF
TGCGCCAGCAGCCAGACCGGGACAGGGGGCGCAACTAATGAAAAACTGTTTTTT
>.|TRBD2|TRBV10-3|TRBJ2-5|14
CAISESSGRETQYF
TGTGCCATCAGTGAGTCTAGCGGGAGAGAGACCCAGTACTTC
>few|TRBD2|TRBV7-9|TRBJ2-3|18
CASSPGLAGGGGTDTQYF
TGTGCCAGCAGCCCGGGACTAGCGGGAGGTGGGGGCACAGATACGCAGTATTTT
>.|TRBD1|TRBV11-2|TRBJ2-5|14
CASSPGTGEETQYF
TGTGCCAGCAGCCCTGGGACAGGGGAAGAGACCCAGTACTTC
>.|.|TRBV9|TRBJ1-1|15
CASSSQTGMNTEAFF
TGTGCCAGCAGCTCACAAACAGGGATGAACACTGAAGCTTTCTTT